The rows below give T cell receptor beta chains drawn from one sample of a study of T-cell reconstitution after alpha-beta-depleted transplantation in children. From the PCR reads, TCRdb called clonotypes with MiXCR, one entry per CDR3 protein. The data contain around 450,000 distinct CDR3 sequences, 43% of them singletons. This specimen was PBMCs, taken before TCRalphabeta/CD19-depleted stem cell transplant. All receptors derive from a girl aged 2 to 10 with aplastic anemia, due to receive a stem cell transplant. Each CDR3 is given with its conserved first and last residue. D genes are given only for firm matches. Where a row states a size, it is once, few, many or the class of an expanded clone; other rows omit it.

V: TRBV3-1
D: -
size: -
J: TRBJ2-7
DNA: TGTGCCAGTAGCGACGGAGGGGGGTCCTACGAGCAGTACTTC
CDR3: CASSDGGGSYEQYF

V: TRBV13
D: -
size: -
J: TRBJ2-2
DNA: TGTGCCAGCAGCTACGCGGACAACCCTGGGGAGCTGTTTTTT
CDR3: CASSYADNPGELFF

V: TRBV5-1
D: -
size: -
J: TRBJ2-7
DNA: TGCGCCAGCAGCTCGGCGGGCCTCTACGAGCAGTACTTC
CDR3: CASSSAGLYEQYF

V: TRBV6-5
D: TRBD2
size: many
J: TRBJ2-3
DNA: TGTGCCAGCAGTTACTCACTAGCGGGAGTAGGTTTTGATACGCAGTATTTT
CDR3: CASSYSLAGVGFDTQYF

V: TRBV20-1
D: -
size: many
J: TRBJ1-2
DNA: TGCAGTGCTAGGGGGGGGAACTATGGCTACACCTTC
CDR3: CSARGGNYGYTF

V: TRBV25-1
D: TRBD2
size: -
J: TRBJ2-1
DNA: TGTGCCAGCAGTGAACGGGGGGCTAGCGGGAGGTATAAGCAGTTCTTC
CDR3: CASSERGASGRYKQFF

V: TRBV12-3/TRBV12-4
D: -
size: -
J: TRBJ1-5
DNA: TGTGCCAGCAGAAAACCCGGACGGAATCAGCCCCAGCATTTT
CDR3: CASRKPGRNQPQHF

V: TRBV7-2
D: TRBD2
size: -
J: TRBJ2-3
DNA: TGTGCCAGCAGCTCCATAGCGGGAGGGGGCACAGATACGCAGTATTTT
CDR3: CASSSIAGGGTDTQYF

V: TRBV29-1
D: -
size: -
J: TRBJ2-5
DNA: TGCAGCCTCTTTTTGGGGGGCGGGTCAGAGACCCAGTACTTC
CDR3: CSLFLGGGSETQYF

V: TRBV7-8
D: -
size: -
J: TRBJ2-2
DNA: TGTGCCAGCAGCCGCGACCGGGGACAAACGAACACCGGGGAGCTGTTTTTT
CDR3: CASSRDRGQTNTGELFF

V: TRBV5-8
D: -
size: once
J: TRBJ2-7
DNA: TGTGCCAGCAGCGGGGGTAATTCGGGACACCCCTACGAGCAGTACTTC
CDR3: CASSGGNSGHPYEQYF

V: TRBV6-5
D: -
size: -
J: TRBJ2-7
DNA: TGTGCCAGCAGTTACTGGCGTGGGGGGATTACCTACGAGCAGTACTTC
CDR3: CASSYWRGGITYEQYF

V: TRBV10-2
D: TRBD1
size: -
J: TRBJ2-7
DNA: TGCGCCAGCAGGGGGGGACAGGGCGCAATGAGGCAGTACTTC
CDR3: CASRGGQGAMRQYF

V: TRBV20-1
D: -
size: -
J: TRBJ2-3
DNA: TGCAGTGCTAGAGATCAGGGTCAGGTGGGCACAGATACGCAGTATTTT
CDR3: CSARDQGQVGTDTQYF

V: TRBV6-1
D: TRBD2
size: -
J: TRBJ2-1
DNA: TGTGCCTCGGGGCGGGAGGGGTACAATGAGCAGTTCTTC
CDR3: CASGREGYNEQFF

V: TRBV18
D: TRBD2
size: -
J: TRBJ2-1
DNA: TGTGCCAGCTCATTGGGACTAGCCTCTGAGCAGTTCTTC
CDR3: CASSLGLASEQFF

V: TRBV29-1
D: TRBD2
size: -
J: TRBJ2-1
DNA: TGCAGCGTTGAAGATCAAGCGGGAGGGTACAATGAGCAGTTCTTC
CDR3: CSVEDQAGGYNEQFF

V: TRBV5-4
D: -
size: -
J: TRBJ1-1
DNA: TGTGCCAGCAGCTTGGACGAGAACACTGAAGCTTTCTTT
CDR3: CASSLDENTEAFF

V: TRBV20-1
D: -
size: many
J: TRBJ2-7
DNA: TGCAGTGTCCCGTTGGGTCTTACCTACGAGCAGTACTTC
CDR3: CSVPLGLTYEQYF

V: TRBV5-6
D: TRBD1
size: -
J: TRBJ2-2
DNA: TGTGCCAGCAGCTCGCAGACAGGGCTGAACACCGGGGAGCTGTTTTTT
CDR3: CASSSQTGLNTGELFF

V: TRBV2
D: -
size: -
J: TRBJ2-1
DNA: TGTGCCAGCAGTCTTGTTAAGCGGGTCACCGCAACCAATGAGCAGTTCTTC
CDR3: CASSLVKRVTATNEQFF

V: TRBV20-1
D: TRBD1
size: few
J: TRBJ2-5
DNA: TGCAGTGCTAGAGCCCCGACAGGGATGAACCAGTACTTC
CDR3: CSARAPTGMNQYF

V: TRBV7-2
D: TRBD2
size: -
J: TRBJ2-1
DNA: TGTGCCAGCAGGGTTGGCGGGGGGGCGGGCAATGAGCAGTTCTTC
CDR3: CASRVGGGAGNEQFF

V: TRBV7-2
D: TRBD1
size: few
J: TRBJ1-6
DNA: TGTGCCAGCAGCTCAGGGGGCCCCCTCCACTTT
CDR3: CASSSGGPLHF

V: TRBV7-2
D: -
size: many
J: TRBJ2-6
DNA: TGTGCCAGCAGGGCTGGGGCCAACGTCCTGACTTTC
CDR3: CASRAGANVLTF

V: TRBV27
D: -
size: many
J: TRBJ2-7
DNA: TGTGCCAGCAGTTTATCTCTGTCCTCCAATTCGCTCGGCTACGAGCAGTACTTC
CDR3: CASSLSLSSNSLGYEQYF

V: TRBV11-2
D: -
size: -
J: TRBJ2-2
DNA: TGTGCCAGCAGCTTAGTCAATTTAGCCGGGGAGCTGTTTTTT
CDR3: CASSLVNLAGELFF

V: TRBV6-4
D: TRBD2
size: -
J: TRBJ2-1
DNA: TGTGCCAGCAGTGACTCGCCCGGACTAGACAATGAGCAGTTCTTC
CDR3: CASSDSPGLDNEQFF

V: TRBV3-1
D: TRBD2
size: few
J: TRBJ2-5
DNA: TGTGCCAGCAGCCAAGTCGAACTAGCGGTAGAGACCCAGTACTTC
CDR3: CASSQVELAVETQYF

V: TRBV28
D: TRBD1
size: -
J: TRBJ2-1
DNA: TGTGCCAGCACGTCCGCAGGACAGGGTTACAATGAGCAGTTCTTC
CDR3: CASTSAGQGYNEQFF

V: TRBV7-8
D: -
size: -
J: TRBJ1-4
DNA: TGTGCCAGCAGCGGACGGGGTAATGAAAAACTGTTTTTT
CDR3: CASSGRGNEKLFF

V: TRBV28
D: TRBD2
size: -
J: TRBJ2-7
DNA: TGTGCCAGCAGTCTCGCTTCTAGCGGTAGTTACGAGCAGTACTTC
CDR3: CASSLASSGSYEQYF

V: TRBV20-1
D: -
size: -
J: TRBJ1-5
DNA: TGCAGTGCCCGGGGGGACACGGGTTCAGGTCAGCCCCAGCATTTT
CDR3: CSARGDTGSGQPQHF

V: TRBV10-3
D: TRBD1
size: few
J: TRBJ2-1
DNA: TGTGCCATCAGTGAGGGGACAGGGGGCGCCGGGAATGAGCAGTTCTTC
CDR3: CAISEGTGGAGNEQFF

V: TRBV20-1
D: -
size: -
J: TRBJ1-1
DNA: TGCAGTGCTAGACAGGAAGAAGCTTTCTTT
CDR3: CSARQEEAFF

V: TRBV27
D: -
size: -
J: TRBJ1-2
DNA: TGTGCCAGCAGTTTTAGGGGATTCTATGGCTACACCTTC
CDR3: CASSFRGFYGYTF

V: TRBV15
D: TRBD2
size: few
J: TRBJ2-3
DNA: TGTGCCACCAGCAACAGACTAGCGGTTAGCACAGATACGCAGTATTTT
CDR3: CATSNRLAVSTDTQYF

V: TRBV12-3/TRBV12-4
D: -
size: -
J: TRBJ1-4
DNA: TGTGCCAGCAGGGGACTTGCTAGGAGTGAAAAACTGTTTTTT
CDR3: CASRGLARSEKLFF

V: TRBV6-1
D: -
size: -
J: TRBJ2-2
DNA: TGTGCCAGCAGTGAACGGGCACACACCGGGGAGCTGTTTTTT
CDR3: CASSERAHTGELFF

V: TRBV6-2/TRBV6-3
D: TRBD2
size: -
J: TRBJ2-7
DNA: TGTGCCAGCAGTTACTTCGGGACTAGCGGAGCCTACGAGCAGTACTTC
CDR3: CASSYFGTSGAYEQYF

V: TRBV9
D: -
size: few
J: TRBJ1-1
DNA: TGTGCCAGCAGCGTAGTGTCCACTATGAACACTGAAGCTTTCTTT
CDR3: CASSVVSTMNTEAFF

V: TRBV29-1
D: TRBD2
size: -
J: TRBJ2-7
DNA: TGCAGCGTTGAAGGGGGACTAGCGGGAGGGAGCTCCTACGAGCAGTACTTC
CDR3: CSVEGGLAGGSSYEQYF

V: TRBV5-1
D: -
size: -
J: TRBJ2-1
DNA: TGCGCCAGCAGCTTGACTGGGGTCGATGAGCAGTTCTTC
CDR3: CASSLTGVDEQFF

V: TRBV5-1
D: -
size: few
J: TRBJ2-5
DNA: TGCGCCAGCAGCTTAGGAGCGGACTTTCAAGAGACCCAGTACTTC
CDR3: CASSLGADFQETQYF

V: TRBV20-1
D: -
size: few
J: TRBJ2-1
DNA: TGCTGTGCGGGCGCCGGGACTCGTACGCCTGGACCTGAGCAGTTCTTC
CDR3: CCAGAGTRTPGPEQFF

V: TRBV5-1
D: TRBD2
size: -
J: TRBJ2-3
DNA: TGCGCCAGCAGCTGGGGGACTAGCGGGAGGGGAACAGATACGCAGTATTTT
CDR3: CASSWGTSGRGTDTQYF

V: TRBV12-3/TRBV12-4
D: -
size: many
J: TRBJ1-4
DNA: TGTGCCAGCAGACCAGCGGTCGGTGAAAAACTGTTTTTT
CDR3: CASRPAVGEKLFF